The entry below gives a single T cell receptor (beta chain) sequence along with its context. It lacks a known antigen. Qualities for individual bases were not recorded, and no much larger clone is one base off. V is cut back by 6 bases and J by 4 bases, with 4 bases in the junction unmatched. From the cysteine through the phenylalanine, the CDR3 covers 14 amino acids. Only CDR3 DNA is held: 42 bases, read in frame from base 1. For CDR1 and CDR2, the germline V gene (reference sequence) lists MNHEY and SMNVEV. The sample belongs to a study of control samples from healthy donors and cancer patients (TCRdb year 2020). The library was built by means of the immunoSEQ multiplex PCR assay. TCRdb stores this immuneACCESS table with in-frame sequences only. Part of the clones is absent; in the studies checked, under half of the shortfall reflects unresolved V genes, and no reason is known for the rest. Present in this sample are fewer than 150,000 clones, approximately 90% of which were seen just once. Clones ranked in the top ten supply approximately 8.6% of the sample.

The sample taken for sequencing was blood. The receptor was isolated from a man in his late teens or twenties in good health. The sequence joins TRBV27 to TRBJ2-1, and TRBD1 aligns with 9 junction nucleotides. This receptor has the CDR3 CASRKDRGYNEQFF. The nucleotide sequence reads TGTGCCAGCAGAAAGGACAGGGGTTACAATGAGCAGTTCTTC.